The subject of this entry is one TCR beta chain. TCRdb's copy holds only in-frame clones and misses some; the assay was immunoSEQ multiplex PCR. The sample shows 400,000 to 500,000 clones, around 90% of them seen only once. The record originates from a study of control samples from healthy donors and cancer patients. V lost 4 bases and J lost 0, with 12 bases in between. The germline gives CDR1 SGDLS, CDR2 YYNGEE. CDR3 length: 15 amino acids. The sample comprised PBMCs. The rearrangement uses TRBV9 and TRBJ2-3, with D perhaps assigned TRBD1 or TRBD2 (5 bases each). The TCR sequence derives from a man aged 35-49 years with head and neck cancer. The CDR3 DNA sequence: TGTGCCAGCAGCCCCGGGGCGGATAGCACAGATACGCAGTATTTT. Protein product: CASSPGADSTDTQYF.